This passage covers 21 T cell receptor beta chains from one sample sequenced in a study of shared clonotypes between healthy human individuals. Sequencing used immunoSEQ multiplex PCR; TCRdb keeps in-frame clones, though not all of them. Found here are about 320,000 clones, around 87% of them singletons; the top ten hold about 16%. The sequenced sample was memory CD8+ T cells sorted from blood. Sample subset: CD45RO+ cells pooled with CCR7-negative TemRA cells. All receptors derive from a man aged 18 to 29 in good health.

CDR3 DNA: TGTGCCAGCAGCTTGGGTAGCGGGAGGGCGTACGAGCAGTACTTC. Translated: CASSLGSGRAYEQYF. The chain employs TRBV7-9 and TRBJ2-7; 11 nucleotides agree with TRBD2. Looked up from germline, CDR1 is SEHNR and CDR2 is FQNEAQ (reference sequence). This CDR3 has 15 amino acids. V gave up 3 bases and J gave up 4 bases; unmatched junction bases: 5.

In DNA form, the CDR3 reads TGTGCCAGCAGCCAAGTCGCCGACTCCTACGAGCAGTACTTC. As protein: CASSQVADSYEQYF. This chain uses TRBV14 with TRBJ2-7; D gene unclear. This CDR3 is built from 14 residues. Germline V CDR1 and CDR2: SGHDN, FVKESK. Trimming stripped 1 base from V and 0 bases from J, with 7 bases between.

The chain employs TRBV30 and TRBJ2-1; a possible D gene is TRBD1 (6 bases). Per the germline V gene, CDR1 is GTSNPN and CDR2 is SVGIG (reference sequence). V lost 3 bases and J lost 10, with 22 bases in between. The CDR3 covers 15 residues. DNA of the CDR3: TGTGCCTGGAGGGACAGAAATCCCTACAATGGGGAGCAGTTCTTC. Translating it yields CAWRDRNPYNGEQFF.

This clone was counted many times. This chain connects TRBV7-9 to TRBJ2-7; D not certain. The germline V and J ends were trimmed by 6 bases and 3 bases, with 15 bases remaining between them. Germline V lookup: CDR1 SEHNR, CDR2 FQNEAQ (reference sequence). The CDR3 contains 14 residues. CDR3 DNA: TGTGCCAGCAGTATAGTATCGGCGGTCTACGAGCAGTACTTC. Translated, it gives CASSIVSAVYEQYF. The whole variable domain, filled in from reference TRBV7-9 and TRBJ2-7, reads DTGVSQNPRHKITKRGQNVTFRCDPISEHNRLYWYRQTLGQGPEFLTYFQNEAQLEKSRLLSDRFSAERPKGSFSTLEIQRTEQGDSAMYLCASSIVSAVYEQYFGPGTRLTVT.

The chain combines TRBV6-1 with TRBJ1-2; D is perhaps TRBD1 (5 bases). Germline V gene sequence: CDR1 MNHNS, CDR2 SASEGT. The CDR3 runs to 13 residues. V lost 1 base and J 5 bases, leaving 8 bases between the germline ends. The CDR3 bases are TGTGCCAGCAGTGAAGGGAGGGGTTATGGCTACACCTTC. Translating it yields CASSEGRGYGYTF.

The chain's CDR3 is CASSQDLGTGVYEQYF. The CDR3 DNA sequence: TGCGCCAGCAGCCAAGATCTGGGGACAGGGGTCTACGAGCAGTACTTC. The chain links TRBV4-3 to TRBJ2-7; the match to TRBD1 covers 10 bases. Trimming removed 0 bases from V and 3 bases from J; junction bases left unmatched: 5. This CDR3 comprises 16 residues. CDR1 is LGHNA and CDR2 is YSLEER in the germline V gene.

This chain joins TRBV11-3 and TRBJ1-1, with D unclear. Looked up from germline, CDR1 is SGHNT and CDR2 is YENEEA. This CDR3 spans 13 amino acids. Trimming removed 6 bases from V and 4 bases from J, with 12 bases in between. CDR3 DNA sequence: TGTGCCAGCAGTAGGGTTTTCGGCACTGAAGCTTTCTTT. Amino acid sequence: CASSRVFGTEAFF.

CDR3: CASSDIGFGPLRYTF. DNA for the CDR3: TGTGCCAGCAGCGATATTGGGTTCGGGCCATTAAGATACACCTTC. The J gene is TRBJ1-2, the V gene TRBV7-6; D is unclear. The CDR3 is made up of 15 amino acids. Per the germline V gene, CDR1 is SGHVS and CDR2 is FNYEAQ. V was cut by 5 bases and J by 11 bases, with 24 bases left in between. Supplemented by reference TRBV7-6 and TRBJ1-2, the full variable domain reads GAGVSQSPRYKVTKRGQDVALRCDPISGHVSLYWYRQALGQGPEFLTYFNYEAQQDKSGLPNDRFSAERPEGSISTLTIQRTEQRDSAMYRCASSDIGFGPLRYTFGSGTRLTVV.

The chain employs TRBV6-5 and TRBJ1-2; no definite D call. Germline assignment: CDR1 MNHEY and CDR2 SVGAGI. The length of the CDR3 is 13 residues. Trimming cost V 6 bases and J 0 bases, with 8 bases left between them. The CDR3 region is CASSLNSNYGYTF. CDR3 nucleotide sequence: TGTGCCAGCAGCCTTAATTCTAACTATGGCTACACCTTC.

The rearrangement uses TRBV10-1 and TRBJ2-2; the D is unclear. CDR3 length: 13 residues. Germline CDR1 and CDR2: WNHNN and SYGVQD (reference sequence). The V gene lost 8 bases and the J gene lost 3 bases, with 10 bases spanning the gap. The CDR3 is CASASSYTGELFF. The CDR3 DNA follows: TGCGCCAGCGCGAGCTCCTACACCGGGGAGCTGTTTTTT.

This chain uses TRBV6-5 with TRBJ1-1; a weak D match, TRBD1 (6 bases). Deletions cut 3 bases from V and 2 bases from J, with 13 bases between. This CDR3 has 15 amino acids. The germline CDR1 and CDR2 sequences are MNHEY and SVGAGI. As DNA, the CDR3 is TGTGCCAGCAGTTATGGTCAGGGGACCAACACTGAAGCTTTCTTT. Translating it yields CASSYGQGTNTEAFF.

The rearrangement joins TRBV5-1 to TRBJ2-1; TRBD2 might be the D (5 bases). The CDR3 extends over 12 amino acids. V lost 2 bases, J lost 10 bases, and 10 bases lay in between. Per the germline V gene, CDR1 is SGHRS and CDR2 is YFSETQ. The CDR3 region has the DNA TGCGCCAGCAGCTTAGCGGCTAGCGAGCAGTTCTTC. It codes for CASSLAASEQFF. The variable domain in full, completed from reference TRBV5-1 and TRBJ2-1, reads KAGVTQTPRYLIKTRGQQVTLSCSPISGHRSVSWYQQTPGQGLQFLFEYFSETQRNKGNFPGRFSGRQFSNSRSEMNVSTLELGDSALYLCASSLAASEQFFGPGTRLTVL.

V is TRBV27 and J is TRBJ2-5, with D possibly being TRBD1 or TRBD2 (5 bases each). This CDR3 is built from 15 residues. From germline, CDR1 is MNHEY and CDR2 SMNVEV (reference sequence). Trimming took off 6 bases at V and 4 bases at J, with 18 bases between the two ends. CDR3 amino acids: CASSLEVGTPETQYF. The CDR3 DNA is TGTGCCAGCAGCCTAGAGGTCGGGACGCCAGAGACCCAGTACTTC.

The V call is TRBV4-1, the J call TRBJ2-7; 8 nucleotides match TRBD1. With V trimmed by 10 bases and J by 5 bases, 16 bases remained unmatched. CDR1 MGHRA and CDR2 YSYEKL come from the germline V gene. The CDR3 runs to 15 residues. CDR3 sequence reads: CATAEPDRGINEQYF. In DNA form, the CDR3 reads TGCGCCACCGCAGAACCTGACAGGGGTATCAACGAGCAGTACTTC.

This clone was seen a handful of times. Other nucleotide sequences from this sample produce the same CDR3. The chain recombines TRBV2 with TRBJ2-3; D uncertain. CDR1 is SNHLY and CDR2 is FYNNEI in the germline V gene. V lost 4 bases to trimming and J lost 4 bases, with 0 bases between them. This CDR3 comprises 10 residues. The CDR3 region has the DNA TGTGCCAGCAGTGCAGATACGCAGTATTTT. The encoded protein is CASSADTQYF.

The rearrangement joins TRBV4-1 to TRBJ2-5; D uncertain. The germline V gene encodes CDR1 MGHRA and CDR2 YSYEKL. Trimming removed 4 bases at V and 5 bases at J, with 14 bases between. This CDR3 has 14 residues. DNA of the CDR3: TGCGCCAGCAGCCGGCATTGGGCTGGGGAGACCCAGTACTTC. The encoded protein is CASSRHWAGETQYF.

V is TRBV7-9 and J is TRBJ1-3, with D possibly matching TRBD1 (6 bases). With 5 bases removed from V and 0 bases from J, the gap between germline ends came to 17 bases. Per germline, CDR1 SEHNR and CDR2 FQNEAQ (reference sequence). CDR3 length: 17 amino acids. CDR3 loop: CASSKSDRSHSGNTIYF. The CDR3 nucleotides read TGTGCCAGCAGCAAATCCGACAGGAGCCACTCTGGAAACACCATATATTTT. Based on the CDR3 plus reference TRBV7-9 and TRBJ1-3, the full variable domain is DTGVSQNPRHKITKRGQNVTFRCDPISEHNRLYWYRQTLGQGPEFLTYFQNEAQLEKSRLLSDRFSAERPKGSFSTLEIQRTEQGDSAMYLCASSKSDRSHSGNTIYFGEGSWLTVV.

The chain has TRBV5-4 and TRBJ2-3; TRBD2 matches at 8 bases. The trim removed 3 bases at V and 4 bases at J, leaving 10 bases unmatched. The germline CDR1 and CDR2 sequences are SGHNT and YYREEE (reference sequence). This CDR3 region has 16 residues. DNA for the CDR3: TGTGCCAGCAGCTCTAACATAGCGGGATCCTCAGATACGCAGTATTTT. Protein product: CASSSNIAGSSDTQYF.

V and J are TRBV10-3 and TRBJ2-2, with 9 bases that match TRBD1. The germline CDR1 and CDR2 sequences are ENHRY and SYGVKD. J was trimmed by 7 bases and V by 2 bases; bases with no gene match: 8. The CDR3 is made up of 16 amino acids. As DNA, the CDR3 is TGTGCCATCAGTGAGCCGGCGACAGGGGGAGGCGGGGAGCTGTTTTTT. The encoded protein is CAISEPATGGGGELFF.

The chain joins TRBV4-2 to TRBJ1-4, with 7 nucleotides matching TRBD1. Trimming at V came to 0 bases and at J to 6 bases, leaving 4 bases not matched to a gene. This CDR3 is built from 15 residues. Germline CDR1 reads LGHNA; CDR2 reads YNFKEQ. CDR3: CASSQDRDSYEKLFF. Written as DNA, the CDR3 is TGTGCCAGCAGCCAAGATCGGGACAGCTATGAAAAACTGTTTTTT.

The V gene is TRBV27, the J gene TRBJ1-5; D gene ambiguous. Germline V gene sequence: CDR1 MNHEY, CDR2 SMNVEV (reference sequence). V lost 0 bases to trimming and J lost 3 bases, with 3 bases between them. The CDR3 sequence is 13 residues long. The CDR3 is CASSLSANQPQHF. The CDR3, as DNA: TGTGCCAGCAGTTTATCCGCCAATCAGCCCCAGCATTTT.